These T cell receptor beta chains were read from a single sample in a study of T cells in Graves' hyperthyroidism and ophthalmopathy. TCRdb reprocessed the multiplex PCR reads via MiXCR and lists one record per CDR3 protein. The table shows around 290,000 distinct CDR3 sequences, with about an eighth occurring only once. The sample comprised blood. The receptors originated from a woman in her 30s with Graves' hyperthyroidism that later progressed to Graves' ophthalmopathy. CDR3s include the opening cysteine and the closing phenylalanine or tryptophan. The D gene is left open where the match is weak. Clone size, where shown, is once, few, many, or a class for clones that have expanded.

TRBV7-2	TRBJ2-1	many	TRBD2	CASSLSPPGLAGGSEQFF	TGTGCCAGCAGCTTATCGCCGCCCGGACTAGCGGGAGGTTCGGAGCAGTTCTTC
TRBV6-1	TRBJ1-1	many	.	CASSKGNTEAFF	TGTGCCAGCAGTAAAGGGAACACTGAAGCTTTCTTT
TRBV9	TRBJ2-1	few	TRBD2	CASSVESVAGGHEQFF	TGTGCCAGCAGCGTAGAGTCAGTAGCGGGAGGGCATGAGCAGTTCTTC
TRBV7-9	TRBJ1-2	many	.	CASSLLFRRRAYGYTF	TGTGCCAGCAGCTTATTATTCAGAAGGCGGGCGTATGGCTACACCTTC
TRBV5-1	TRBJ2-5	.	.	CASSSSRGRETQYF	TGCGCCAGCAGCAGCTCCAGGGGTCGGGAGACCCAGTACTTC
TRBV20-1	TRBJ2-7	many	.	CSARRPGDSYEQYF	TGCAGTGCTAGAAGGCCAGGGGACTCCTACGAGCAGTACTTC
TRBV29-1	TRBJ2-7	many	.	CSVESGLPTGEQYF	TGCAGCGTTGAATCGGGACTCCCTACGGGCGAGCAGTACTTC
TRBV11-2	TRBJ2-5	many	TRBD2	CASSLSGRSQETQYF	TGTGCCAGCAGCTTAAGCGGGAGGAGCCAAGAGACCCAGTACTTC
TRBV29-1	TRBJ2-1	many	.	CSADGLSNEQFF	TGCAGCGCCGATGGACTATCAAATGAGCAGTTCTTC
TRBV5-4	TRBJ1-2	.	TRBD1	CASSLGDRVSYGYTF	TGTGCCAGCAGCTTGGGGGACAGAGTTTCCTATGGCTACACCTTC
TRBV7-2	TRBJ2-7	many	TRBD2	CASSLGGREGEQYF	TGTGCCAGCAGCTTAGGGGGCAGGGAGGGGGAGCAGTACTTC
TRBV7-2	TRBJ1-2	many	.	CASSLLGYGYTF	TGTGCCAGCAGCTTGCTAGGCTATGGCTACACCTTC
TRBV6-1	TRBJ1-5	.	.	CVSKGADQPQHF	TGTGTCAGCAAAGGAGCCGATCAGCCCCAGCATTTT
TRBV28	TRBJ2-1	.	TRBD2	CASSGRTPGNEQFF	TGTGCCAGTAGCGGGAGGACCCCGGGAAATGAGCAGTTCTTC
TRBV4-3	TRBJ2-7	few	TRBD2	CASSQVAGVDEQYF	TGCGCCAGCAGCCAGGTCGCGGGAGTTGACGAGCAGTACTTC
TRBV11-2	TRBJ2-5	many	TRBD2	CASSSRLAGGQETQYF	TGTGCCAGCAGTTCGAGACTAGCGGGAGGCCAAGAGACCCAGTACTTC
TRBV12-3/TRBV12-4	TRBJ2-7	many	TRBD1	CASKRDRGPYEQYF	TGTGCCAGCAAAAGGGACAGGGGCCCCTACGAGCAGTACTTC
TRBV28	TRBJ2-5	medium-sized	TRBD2	CASSHGTSGAETQYF	TGTGCCAGCAGTCATGGGACTAGCGGGGCAGAGACCCAGTACTTC
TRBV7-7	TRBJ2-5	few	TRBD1	CASSQRTGGQETQYF	TGTGCTAGCAGCCAACGGACAGGGGGACAAGAGACCCAGTACTTC
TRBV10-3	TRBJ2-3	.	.	CAISEPRAGSTDTQYF	TGTGCCATCAGTGAGCCAAGGGCTGGGAGCACAGATACGCAGTATTTT
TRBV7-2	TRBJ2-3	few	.	CASSSQGGLGGATDTQYF	TGTGCCAGCAGCTCTCAGGGGGGACTAGGGGGTGCGACAGATACGCAGTATTTT
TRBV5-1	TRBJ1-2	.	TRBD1	CASSLGQGRLDGYTF	TGCGCCAGCAGCTTGGGACAGGGGAGGCTTGATGGCTACACCTTC
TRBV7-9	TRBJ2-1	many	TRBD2	CASSERTSGRRNEQFF	TGTGCCAGCAGCGAGCGGACTAGCGGGAGACGCAATGAGCAGTTCTTC
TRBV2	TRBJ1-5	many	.	CASRRGSNQPQHF	TGTGCCAGCAGGCGGGGTAGCAATCAGCCCCAGCATTTT
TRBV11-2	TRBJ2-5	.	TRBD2	CASSLGILAGRGGETQYF	TGTGCCAGCAGCCTAGGGATTCTAGCGGGCCGAGGCGGGGAGACCCAGTACTTC
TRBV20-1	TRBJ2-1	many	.	CSARDPGTEQFF	TGCAGTGCTAGAGATCCTGGCACTGAGCAGTTCTTC
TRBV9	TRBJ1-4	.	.	CASSPQGTTSGEKLFF	TGTGCCAGCAGCCCTCAGGGGACGACCTCTGGGGAAAAACTGTTTTTT
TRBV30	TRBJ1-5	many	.	CAWSWSTGNQPQHF	TGTGCCTGGAGTTGGTCGACGGGCAATCAGCCCCAGCATTTT
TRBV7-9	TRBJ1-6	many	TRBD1	CASTGGTTGVGSPLHF	TGTGCCAGCACTGGGGGCACGACAGGGGTCGGTTCACCCCTCCACTTT
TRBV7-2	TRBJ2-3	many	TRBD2	CASSSTAGAGGTDTQYF	TGTGCCAGCAGCTCGACAGCGGGGGCGGGGGGCACAGATACGCAGTATTTT
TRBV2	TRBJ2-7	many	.	CASSNHLGGNYEQYF	TGTGCCAGCAGCAATCACCTAGGGGGTAATTACGAGCAGTACTTC